The 16 T cell receptor beta chains below were found in one sample sequenced in a study of blood T cells in healthy people across ages. Primers used in a second PCR of about 6 to 11 cycles were a sample-barcoded 5' primer and a J-beta primer mix. TCRdb reanalysed the 5' RACE reads using MiXCR and keeps one entry per CDR3 protein. This sample has 1.5 million to 1.9 million distinct CDR3 sequences, with approximately 43% found just once. Sequences were obtained from blood. The receptors derive from a woman between 18 and 30 years old in good health.

A few counts support this clonotype. The CDR3 loop is CAISESGGGRQPQHF. The CDR3 DNA is TGTGCCATCAGTGAGTCAGGAGGGGGCCGTCAGCCCCAGCATTTT. J is TRBJ1-5 and V is TRBV10-3, with TRBD1 matching 7 bases. Per germline, CDR1 ENHRY and CDR2 SYGVKD. V trimming: 0 bases; J trimming: 6 bases; junction bases outside the gene matches: 5. This CDR3 spans 15 amino acids.

This sequence joins TRBV6-6 and TRBJ1-4; TRBD1 matches 12 bases. The germline CDR1 and CDR2 sequences are MNHNY and SVGAGI (reference sequence). V gave up 0 bases and J gave up 6 bases; unmatched junction bases: 2. The CDR3 is 16 amino acids. The CDR3 loop is CASSYSGTGGYEKLFF. CDR3 bases: TGTGCCAGCAGTTACTCCGGGACAGGGGGCTATGAAAAACTGTTTTTT.

This clonotype was recorded once. This sequence joins TRBV7-8 and TRBJ1-2; tentative D call: TRBD1 (6 bases). Germline V gene data show CDR1 as SGHVS and CDR2 as FQNEAQ. Deletions cut 5 bases from V and 0 bases from J, with 13 bases between. This CDR3 is 15 amino acids long. The CDR3 nucleotides are TGTGCCAGCAGCCCCACCGGACAGACTAACTATGGCTACACCTTC. Translation: CASSPTGQTNYGYTF.

The chain combines TRBV7-2 with TRBJ2-1, with 8 nucleotides matching TRBD2. V trimming: 1 base; J trimming: 6 bases; junction bases outside the gene matches: 2. Germline CDR1 is SGHTA and CDR2 is FQGNSA. This CDR3 region has 14 residues. The CDR3 region is CASSLVSGSNEQFF. DNA of the CDR3: TGTGCCAGCAGCTTAGTCAGCGGGAGCAATGAGCAGTTCTTC.

This sequence joins TRBV14 and TRBJ1-1; TRBD1 matches 8 bases. Germline assignment: CDR1 SGHDN and CDR2 FVKESK. CDR3 length equals 18 residues. Losses at the gene ends were 0 bases for V and 1 base for J; bases not matched to a gene: 10. The CDR3 reads CASSQDIFGTGQNTEAFF. The CDR3 DNA is TGTGCCAGCAGCCAAGATATTTTCGGGACAGGACAGAACACTGAAGCTTTCTTT.

CDR3 residues: CASRKGRNEIYEQYF. In DNA, the CDR3 is TGTGCCAGTCGGAAGGGACGGAATGAAATCTACGAGCAGTACTTC. The genes are TRBV28 and TRBJ2-5; D is tentatively TRBD1 or TRBD2 (5 bases each). The end of the DNA aligns better with TRBJ2-7, so the J call may be wrong. CDR1 and CDR2 (germline): MDHEN, SYDVKM. The CDR3 has 15 amino acids.

The chain links TRBV12-3 or TRBV12-4 to TRBJ2-4; D could derive from TRBD1 or TRBD2 (6 bases each). The CDR3 sequence is 13 residues long. Trimming pared 5 bases from V and 13 bases from J, leaving 18 bases between. The CDR3 coding sequence is TGTGCCAGCAGTCCCCGGGGGAAGGGGGAGCAGTACTTC. Its protein product is CASSPRGKGEQYF.

A few counts support this clonotype. J is TRBJ2-5 and V is TRBV7-3, with 9 bases lining up with TRBD2. Germline CDR1 is SGHTA and CDR2 is FQGTGA. The junction had 7 bases not matched to a gene; V was cut back by 1 base and J by 4 bases. This CDR3 spans 16 amino acids. The CDR3 region is CASSLSGGRAPETQYF. The CDR3 DNA reads TGTGCCAGCAGCTTAAGTGGCGGGAGGGCCCCAGAGACCCAGTACTTC.

This clonotype showed up just a few times. V gene TRBV4-3 combines with J gene TRBJ1-4, with 9 bases fitting TRBD1. Germline V gives CDR1 LGHNA, CDR2 YSLEER. The V and J ends lost 1 base and 7 bases, in that order; junction bases with no gene match: 4. The CDR3 runs to 15 residues. The CDR3 protein is CASSQGTGVAEKLFF. The CDR3, as DNA: TGCGCCAGCAGCCAAGGGACAGGGGTAGCTGAAAAACTGTTTTTT.

This rearrangement joins TRBV6-6 to TRBJ1-1; 9 bases agree with TRBD1. This CDR3 is built from 14 residues. Germline V gene data show CDR1 as MNHNY and CDR2 as SVGAGI (reference sequence). V shed 8 bases and J 3 bases; nucleotides not matched to a gene: 7. The CDR3 reads CASERTGVDTEAFF. The CDR3 coding sequence is TGTGCCAGCGAAAGGACAGGGGTGGACACTGAAGCTTTCTTT.

DNA for the CDR3: TGCAGTGCTTATTGGACAGCGGACAATGAGCAGTTCTTC. Translation gives CSAYWTADNEQFF. The J gene is TRBJ2-1, the V gene TRBV20-1; possible D gene TRBD1, 6 bases. Trimming shortened V by 5 bases and J by 5 bases, and 13 bases separated the two germline ends. The CDR3 has 13 residues. Germline CDR1 reads DFQATT; CDR2 reads SNEGSKA (reference sequence).

This clonotype has more than one count but fewer than ten. The chain couples TRBV11-2 to TRBJ2-4, with D possibly being TRBD2 (5 bases). Germline V CDR1 and CDR2: SGHAT, FQNNGV. The CDR3 is made up of 16 amino acids. Trimming removed 4 bases at V and 4 bases at J, with 17 bases between. CDR3: CASSSLARGLKNIQYF. In DNA form, the CDR3 reads TGTGCCAGCAGCTCCCTGGCTCGGGGTTTGAAAAACATTCAGTACTTC.

The chain recombines TRBV15 with TRBJ2-1, with 7 bases identical to TRBD1. The CDR3 contains 11 residues. Germline loops: CDR1 LNHNV, CDR2 YYDKDF (reference sequence). J lost 10 bases, V lost 9 bases, and 6 bases had no gene match. In DNA form, the CDR3 reads TGTGCCACGCGACAGGGTCGCGAGCAGTTCTTC. This sequence encodes CATRQGREQFF.

With regard to this clonotype: At one end the junction does not follow the germline gene, possibly because of a read error. The chain uses TRBV18 and TRBJ2-3; the match to TRBD1 covers 9 bases. Germline V gene lookup returns CDR1 KGHSH and CDR2 LQKENI. The CDR3 length is 16 residues. CDR3 in amino acids: CASSPQITGGTDTRYF. The CDR3 DNA sequence: TGTGCCAGCTCACCACAAATCACAGGGGGCACAGATACGCGGTATTTT.

The chain combines TRBV14 with TRBJ2-5; D not resolved. The DNA end favors TRBJ2-7, so the J call may be wrong. The CDR3 loop spans 13 amino acids. Per germline, CDR1 SGHDN and CDR2 FVKESK. CDR3 sequence reads: CASSSRALDEQYF. CDR3 sequence (DNA): TGTGCCAGCAGCTCAAGAGCTCTAGACGAGCAGTACTTC.

This clonotype was seen a handful of times. The chain has TRBV6-2 or TRBV6-3 and TRBJ1-5; no clear D gene. V was cut by 6 bases and J by 4 bases, with 7 bases left in between. Per germline, CDR1 MNHEY and CDR2 SVGEGT. CDR3 length: 12 residues. In DNA, the CDR3 is TGTGCCAGCAGGGAGGCGAATCAGCCCCAGCATTTT. Translation gives CASREANQPQHF.